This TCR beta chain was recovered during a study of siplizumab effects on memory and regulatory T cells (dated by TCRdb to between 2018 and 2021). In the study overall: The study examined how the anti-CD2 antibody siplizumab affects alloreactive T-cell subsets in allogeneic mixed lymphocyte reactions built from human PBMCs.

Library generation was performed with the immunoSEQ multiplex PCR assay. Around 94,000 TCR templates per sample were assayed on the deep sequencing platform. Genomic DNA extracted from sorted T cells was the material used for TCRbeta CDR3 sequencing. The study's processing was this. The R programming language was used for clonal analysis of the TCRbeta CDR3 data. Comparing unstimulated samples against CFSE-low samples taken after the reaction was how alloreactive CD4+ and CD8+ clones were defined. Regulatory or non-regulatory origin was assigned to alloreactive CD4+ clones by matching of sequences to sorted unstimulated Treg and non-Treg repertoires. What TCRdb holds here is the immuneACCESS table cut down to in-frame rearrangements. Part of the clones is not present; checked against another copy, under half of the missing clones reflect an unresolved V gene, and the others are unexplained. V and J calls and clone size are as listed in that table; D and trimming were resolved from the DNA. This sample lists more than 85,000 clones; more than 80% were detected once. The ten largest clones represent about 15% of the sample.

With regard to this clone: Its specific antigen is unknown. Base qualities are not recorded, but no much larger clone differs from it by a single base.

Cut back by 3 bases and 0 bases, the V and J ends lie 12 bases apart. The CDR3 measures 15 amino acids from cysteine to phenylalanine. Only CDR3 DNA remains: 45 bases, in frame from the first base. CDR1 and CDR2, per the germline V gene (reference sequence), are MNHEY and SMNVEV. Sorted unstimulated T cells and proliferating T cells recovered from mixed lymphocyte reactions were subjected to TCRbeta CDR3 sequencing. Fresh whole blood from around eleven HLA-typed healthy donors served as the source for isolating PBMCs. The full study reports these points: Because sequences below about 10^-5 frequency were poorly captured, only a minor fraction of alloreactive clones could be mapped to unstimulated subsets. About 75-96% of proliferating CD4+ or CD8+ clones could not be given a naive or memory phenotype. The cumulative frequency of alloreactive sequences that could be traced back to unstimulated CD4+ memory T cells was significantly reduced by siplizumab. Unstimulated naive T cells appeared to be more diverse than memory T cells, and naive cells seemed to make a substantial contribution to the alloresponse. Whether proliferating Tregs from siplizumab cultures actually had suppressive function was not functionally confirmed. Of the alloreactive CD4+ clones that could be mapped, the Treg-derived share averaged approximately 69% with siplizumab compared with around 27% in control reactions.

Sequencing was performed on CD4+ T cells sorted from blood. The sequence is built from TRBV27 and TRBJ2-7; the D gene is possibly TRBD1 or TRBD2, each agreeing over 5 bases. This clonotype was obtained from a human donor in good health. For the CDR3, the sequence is CASSFSGTSSYEQYF. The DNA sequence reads TGTGCCAGCAGTTTCTCCGGGACCAGCTCCTACGAGCAGTACTTC.